This TCR beta chain was captured in a study of blood T cells in healthy people across ages. Study overall: Template-switching capture recovered about one barcoded beta molecule per two T cells.

Next came a second PCR, run for about 6 to 11 cycles, which used a sample-barcoded 5' primer along with a J-beta primer mix. A single record per CDR3 protein comes from TCRdb applying MiXCR to the 5' RACE reads. The repertoire holds approximately 800,000 distinct CDR3 sequences, with around 34% as singletons. The sequence came from a man aged 18 to 35 in good health. Specimen: blood.

The CDR3 reads CSALRDNTEAFF. The CDR3 DNA reads as TGCAGCGCTCTTAGAGATAACACTGAAGCTTTCTTT. The rearrangement joins TRBV29-1 to TRBJ1-1; the D is unclear. The CDR3 has 12 amino acids. Trimming removed 7 bases from V and 2 bases from J, with 11 bases in between. Germline CDR1 SQVTM, CDR2 ANQGSEA. The full variable domain, with the rest looked up from reference TRBV29-1 and TRBJ1-1, is SAVISQKPSRDICQRGTSLTIQCQVDSQVTMMFWYRQQPGQSLTLIATANQGSEATYESGFVIDKFPISRPNLTFSTLTVSNMSPEDSSIYLCSALRDNTEAFFGQGTRLTVV.